In this sample, the clone carrying this TCR beta chain turned up many times. Its target is unknown. The sample comes from a study of CD8 T cells in ankylosing spondylitis. Study outcomes and limitations: Existing reports had already noted some motif variants in reactive arthritis synovial fluid and blood.

Each CDR3 protein is one row after TCRdb ran MiXCR on the 5' RACE reads. The profile shows some 150,000 distinct CDR3 sequences, roughly 10% of them singletons. Trimming took 10 bases from V and 0 from J, leaving 10 bases between them. This CDR3 spans 12 amino acids. CDR1 is MGHDK and CDR2 is SYGVNS in the germline V gene. The chain employs TRBV25-1 and TRBJ2-7, with D maybe TRBD1 (5 bases). The sequence was obtained from a female donor with ankylosing spondylitis or in good health (not recorded which). Input material: blood, either unsorted or a sorted T cell fraction (not recorded which). In DNA, the CDR3 is TGTGCCACCAGGGCCCTCTCCTACGAGCAGTACTTC. This gives the protein CATRALSYEQYF.